This T cell receptor beta chain was identified in a study of blood T cells in healthy people across ages. The CDR3 consists of 12 residues. V shed 6 bases, J shed 7 bases, and the junction held 8 bases outside the gene matches. Germline lookup yields CDR1 DFQATT and CDR2 SNEGSKA (reference sequence). Sample-barcoded 5' priming and a J-beta primer mix drove a second PCR of 7 to 11 cycles. At least 3 million CDR3-containing paired-end reads were obtained per sample. One entry per CDR3 protein, called by TCRdb with MiXCR from the 5' RACE reads. Among around 900,000 distinct CDR3 sequences listed, roughly 51% were seen once. Isolating PBMCs gave at least 6 million of these cells per sample.

V usage is TRBV20-1 and J usage is TRBJ2-7; 8 bases align to TRBD2. Material for sequencing was blood. The TCR originated in a woman aged 55-69 years in good health. CDR3 nucleotide sequence: TGCAGTGCGACAGCGGGAGTAGGGGAGCAGTACTTC. Translating gives CSATAGVGEQYF.